This T cell receptor beta chain was identified in a study of shared clonotypes between healthy human individuals. Study findings and constraints: A small donor pool kept down the genetic and exposure-history diversity that was represented.

The CDR3 runs to 15 residues. Trimming left V 4 bases short and J 0 bases short, with 10 bases between. The germline CDR1 and CDR2 sequences are PRHDT and FYEKMQ (reference sequence). For this clone: Its antigen remains unknown.

It was 300 ng DNA, about 33,000 T cell genomes, that went into each replicate PCR of unsorted PBMC. On ten immunoSEQ deep assay plates, unsorted PBMC DNA was sequenced. The authors' processing: Because ImmunoSEQ provided only junction sequences with no quality scores, the filtering differed. The table came from immunoSEQ multiplex PCR; TCRdb's copy has only in-frame clones and leaves some out. The DNA gave D and trimming, while V, J and clone size come from that table. There are about 490,000 clones in the sample; 81% occur only once, and over 9.5% lies in the top ten. The clonotype comes from a woman in her 40s in good health. Some clones in this sample may be carry-over from other donors' samples. The chain links TRBV13 to TRBJ1-3; D is undetermined. The sequencing sample was made of PBMCs. This CDR3 reads CASSWGYHSGNTIYF. The DNA of the CDR3 is TGTGCCAGCAGCTGGGGATACCACTCTGGAAACACCATATATTTT.